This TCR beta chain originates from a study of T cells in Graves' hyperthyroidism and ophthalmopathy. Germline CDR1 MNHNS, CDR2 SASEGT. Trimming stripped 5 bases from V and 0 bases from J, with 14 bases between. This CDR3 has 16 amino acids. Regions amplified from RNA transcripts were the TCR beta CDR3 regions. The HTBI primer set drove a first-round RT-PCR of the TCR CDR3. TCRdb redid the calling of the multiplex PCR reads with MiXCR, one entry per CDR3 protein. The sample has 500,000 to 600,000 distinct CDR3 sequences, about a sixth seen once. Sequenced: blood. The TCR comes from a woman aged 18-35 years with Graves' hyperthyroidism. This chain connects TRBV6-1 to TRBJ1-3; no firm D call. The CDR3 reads CASSRASVLSGNTIYF. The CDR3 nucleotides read TGTGCCAGCAGTCGAGCGTCGGTTCTCTCTGGAAACACCATATATTTT.